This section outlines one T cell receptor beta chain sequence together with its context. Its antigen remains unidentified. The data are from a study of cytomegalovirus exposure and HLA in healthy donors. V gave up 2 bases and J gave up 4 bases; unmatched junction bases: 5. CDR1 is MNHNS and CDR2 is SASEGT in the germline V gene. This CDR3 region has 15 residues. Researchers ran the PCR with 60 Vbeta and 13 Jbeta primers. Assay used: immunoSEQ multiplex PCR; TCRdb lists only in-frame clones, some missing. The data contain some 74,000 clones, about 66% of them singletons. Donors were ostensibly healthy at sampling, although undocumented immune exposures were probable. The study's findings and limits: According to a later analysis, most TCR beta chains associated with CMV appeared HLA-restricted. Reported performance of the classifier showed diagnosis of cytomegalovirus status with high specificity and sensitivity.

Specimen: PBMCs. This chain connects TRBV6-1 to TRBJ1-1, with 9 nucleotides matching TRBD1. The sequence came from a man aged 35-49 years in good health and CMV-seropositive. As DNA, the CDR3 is TGTGCCAGCAGTGAATTGGGACAGGGAGGCACTGAAGCTTTCTTT. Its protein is CASSELGQGGTEAFF.